The T cell receptor (beta chain) under discussion was sequenced for a study of molecular identifiers for immune sequencing clone quantification (dated by TCRdb to the late 2010s). Regarding the study in general: For a replicate experiment, RNA from around 20,000 or 100,000 naive CD8 T cells was divided into five aliquots, and four of the five aliquots were sequenced. This methods study benchmarked molecular-identifier clustering-based TCR repertoire sequencing (MIDCIRS) and TCR RNA copy counting, using CD8 T cells to do so.

This clonotype was recorded many times. Its antigen remains undetermined. No per-base quality is available; no much larger clone lies one base away. To prepare the library, PCR was applied. The sample was run on a NextSeq 500. Bulk TCR libraries were made following a previously described method, with the TCR primers given in Table S5. Purification of total RNA was performed with the Qiagen AllPrep DNA/RNA kit. Before analysis, reads from multiple sequencing runs of the same library were pooled. As for the authors' bioinformatics: Reads were retained only if the reads had an exact TCR constant sequence, and the retained reads were trimmed to 150 nt and grouped according to their 12-nt molecular barcodes. Reads within each barcode group were sub-clustered using a 15% Levenshtein threshold, and quality-weighted consensus sequences were constructed for each RNA molecule. Non-functional sequences were discarded, and so were lower-count sequences lying one edit away from another sequence. Based on a fit of two negative binomial distributions, barcode sub-clusters having less than 20% of the maximum read count were discarded. TCRdb reanalyzed the raw reads on its own, using fastp at Q25 for trimming and MiXCR for clone calling, and kept in-frame beta chains. Duplicate CDR3 protein sequences are folded into a single record with the most common DNA and genes. In this record, the V and J calls reflect TCRdb's handling and not the investigators' own analysis. Recorded for this sample are around 470,000 distinct CDR3 sequences; about 25% of them occurred a single time. The ten most abundant clones make up roughly 0.79% of the sample.

Libraries of naive CD8 T cells were generated from approximately 20,000 to 1,000,000 sorted cells, with 10%, 30% or 50% of the purified RNA used. On a BD FACSAria II, naive CD8 T cells were FACS-sorted as CD8+CD4-CCR7+CD45RA+ and collected into RLT Plus buffer. To test detection sensitivity, Jurkat RNA equal to fewer than 13 TCR copies was added to samples of about 20,000-1,100,000 naive CD8 T cells. Enrichment of CD8 T cells was performed with RosetteSep CD8+ T Cell Enrichment Cocktail and Ficoll-Paque, after which ACK red cell lysis was carried out. CDR1 SGDLS and CDR2 YYNGEE were looked up in the germline V gene. From the cysteine up to the phenylalanine, the CDR3 has a length of 16 residues. The DNA shown is the 48-base CDR3, in frame from base 1. Compared with germline, V lacks 4 bases and J lacks 0 bases; bases without a gene match: 4. Summary of the overall study and its limitations: Even against a background of 850,000 to 1,000,000 naive CD8 T cells, spiked-in Jurkat TCR RNA amounting to a single cell's worth was reported to be detectable. The sizes of highly expanded clones could end up underestimated when identical TCR molecules share a barcode. Without barcode sub-clustering, chimeric consensus sequences inflated TCR diversity; chimeras reached as high as 47%. Modeling estimated 2.5 to 3.5 recovered TCR RNA copies per cell, compared with about 10 by digital PCR, which implies about 30% capture efficiency. Clones above 20 RNA copies held over 98% of molecules in CMV-specific effector cells but under 1% in naive cells. Naive libraries contained spiked-in Jurkat TCR RNA (approximately ten copies' worth), which is not part of the donor repertoire.

This TCR was recovered from a human donor in good health. Some libraries in this study had Jurkat cell RNA spiked in. The sequence is built from TRBV9 and TRBJ2-3, with 11 junctional bases fitting TRBD2. Specimen: naive CD8+ T cells from blood, with Jurkat cell RNA spiked in. The cell subset or site label, as the study defines it: FACS-sorted CD8+CD4-CCR7+CD45RA+ naive T cells. CDR3 reads: CASSPWTSGSTDTQYF. The DNA sequence is TGTGCCAGCAGCCCATGGACTAGCGGGAGCACAGATACGCAGTATTTT. Where the CDR3 stops, the reference TRBV9 and TRBJ2-3 genes take over; the full variable domain is DSGVTQTPKHLITATGQRVTLRCSPRSGDLSVYWYQQSLDQGLQFLIQYYNGEERAKGNILERFSAQQFPDLHSELNLSSLELGDSALYFCASSPWTSGSTDTQYFGPGTRLTVL.